The rows below give T cell receptor beta chains drawn from one sample of a study of shared clonotypes between healthy human individuals. Repertoires were generated with immunoSEQ multiplex PCR, while TCRdb's copy carries only in-frame clones and drops some. The table has over 2 million clones, approximately 90% seen once; the top ten hold about 0.36%. The sequenced material came from naive CD4+ T cells from PBMCs. These receptors came from a man aged 18 to 29 in good health. Some clones in this sample may be carry-over from other donors' samples. Each CDR3 is given with its conserved first and last residue.

TRBJ2-7 TRBV12-2 CASRLSRQGGGWDEQYF
TRBJ1-1 TRBV5-1 CASSLAAVANTEAFF
TRBJ2-2 TRBV4-1 CASSRQGPNTGELFF
TRBJ1-2 TRBV28 CASSFRDRGYTF
TRBJ1-1 TRBV5-1 CASSFTGQHTEAFF
TRBJ2-1 TRBV9 CASSPFSPSGYNEQFF
TRBJ1-4 TRBV5-1 CASSLGYRYEKLFF
TRBJ2-1 TRBV18 CASSPWAPPYEQFF
TRBJ2-6 TRBV28 CASTYRTGGAGANVLTF
TRBJ2-3 TRBV5-1 CASSLAGGRETQYF
TRBJ2-1 TRBV5-1 CASTPGALLYNEQFF
TRBJ2-3 TRBV5-1 CASSPTGTSGTDTQYF
TRBJ2-7 TRBV21-1 CASFGLAYEQYF